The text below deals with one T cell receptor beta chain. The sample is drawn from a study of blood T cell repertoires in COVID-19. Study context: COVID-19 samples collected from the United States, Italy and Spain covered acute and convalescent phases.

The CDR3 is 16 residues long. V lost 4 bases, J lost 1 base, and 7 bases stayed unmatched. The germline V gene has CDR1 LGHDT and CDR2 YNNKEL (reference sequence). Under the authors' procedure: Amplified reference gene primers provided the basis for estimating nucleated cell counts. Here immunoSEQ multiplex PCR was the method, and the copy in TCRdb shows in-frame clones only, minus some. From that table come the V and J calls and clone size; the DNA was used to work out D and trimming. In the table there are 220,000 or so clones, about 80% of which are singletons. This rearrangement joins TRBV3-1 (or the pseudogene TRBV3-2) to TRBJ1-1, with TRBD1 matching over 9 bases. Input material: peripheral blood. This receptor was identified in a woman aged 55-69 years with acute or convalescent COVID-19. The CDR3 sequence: CASSPIPGQGNTEAFF. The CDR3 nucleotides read TGTGCCAGCAGCCCAATCCCGGGACAGGGGAACACTGAAGCTTTCTTT.